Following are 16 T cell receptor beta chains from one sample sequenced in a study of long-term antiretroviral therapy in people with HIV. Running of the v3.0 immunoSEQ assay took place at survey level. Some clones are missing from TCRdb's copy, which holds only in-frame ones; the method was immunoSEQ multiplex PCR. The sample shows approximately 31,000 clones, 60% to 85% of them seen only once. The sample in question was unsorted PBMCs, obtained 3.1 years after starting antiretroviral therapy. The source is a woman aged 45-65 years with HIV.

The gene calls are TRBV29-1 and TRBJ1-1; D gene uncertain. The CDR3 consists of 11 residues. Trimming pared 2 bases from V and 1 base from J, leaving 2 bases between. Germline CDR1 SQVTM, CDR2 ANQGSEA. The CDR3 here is CSVERNTEAFF. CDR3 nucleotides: TGCAGCGTTGAACGGAACACTGAAGCTTTCTTT.

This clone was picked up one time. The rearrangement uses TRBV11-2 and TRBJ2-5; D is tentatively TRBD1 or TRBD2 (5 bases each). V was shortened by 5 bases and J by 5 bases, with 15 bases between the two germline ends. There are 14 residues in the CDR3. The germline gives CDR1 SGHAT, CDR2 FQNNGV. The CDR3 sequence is CASSRDASQETQYF. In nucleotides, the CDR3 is TGTGCCAGCAGCCGGGACGCCTCCCAGGAGACCCAGTACTTC.

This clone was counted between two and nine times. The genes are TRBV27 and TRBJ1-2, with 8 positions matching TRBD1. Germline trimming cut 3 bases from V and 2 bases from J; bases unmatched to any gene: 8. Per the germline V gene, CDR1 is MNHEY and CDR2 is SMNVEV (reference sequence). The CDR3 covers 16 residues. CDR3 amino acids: CASSFYRDRLNYGYTF. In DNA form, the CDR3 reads TGTGCCAGCAGTTTCTACCGGGACAGGCTGAACTATGGCTACACCTTC.

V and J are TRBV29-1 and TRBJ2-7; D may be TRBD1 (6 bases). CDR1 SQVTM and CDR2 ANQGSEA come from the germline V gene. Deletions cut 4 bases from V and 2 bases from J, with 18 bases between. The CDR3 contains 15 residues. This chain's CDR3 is CSVGVSRQVTYEQYF. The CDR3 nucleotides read TGCAGCGTTGGGGTTTCGAGACAGGTAACCTACGAGCAGTACTTC.

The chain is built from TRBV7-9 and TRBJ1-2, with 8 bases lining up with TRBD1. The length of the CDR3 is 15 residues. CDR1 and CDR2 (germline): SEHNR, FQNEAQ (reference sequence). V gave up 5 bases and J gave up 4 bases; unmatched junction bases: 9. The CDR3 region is CASSPGQDWAYGYTF. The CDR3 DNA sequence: TGTGCCAGCAGCCCGGGACAGGATTGGGCCTATGGCTACACCTTC.

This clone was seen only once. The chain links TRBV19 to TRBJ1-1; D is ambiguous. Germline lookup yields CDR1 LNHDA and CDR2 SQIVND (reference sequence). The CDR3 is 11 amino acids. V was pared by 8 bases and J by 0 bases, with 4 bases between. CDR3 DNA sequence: TGTGCCAGTTGTGTGAACACTGAAGCTTTCTTT. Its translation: CASCVNTEAFF.

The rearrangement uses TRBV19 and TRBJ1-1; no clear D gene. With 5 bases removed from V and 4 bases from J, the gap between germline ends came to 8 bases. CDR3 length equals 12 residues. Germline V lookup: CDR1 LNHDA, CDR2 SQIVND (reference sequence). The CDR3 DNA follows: TGTGCCAGTAGTCACCGGGCCACTGAAGCTTTCTTT. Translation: CASSHRATEAFF.

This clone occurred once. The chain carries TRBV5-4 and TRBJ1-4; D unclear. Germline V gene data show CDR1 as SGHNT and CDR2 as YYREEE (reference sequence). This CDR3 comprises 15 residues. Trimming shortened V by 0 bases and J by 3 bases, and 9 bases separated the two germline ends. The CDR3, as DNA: TGTGCCAGCAGCTTGGGGCGGGCAGCTAATGAAAAACTGTTTTTT. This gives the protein CASSLGRAANEKLFF.

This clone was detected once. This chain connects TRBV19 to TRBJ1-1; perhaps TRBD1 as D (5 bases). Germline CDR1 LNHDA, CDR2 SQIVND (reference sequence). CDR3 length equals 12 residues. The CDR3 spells CATSQGYTEAFF. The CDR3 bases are TGTGCTACGTCCCAGGGATACACTGAAGCTTTCTTT.

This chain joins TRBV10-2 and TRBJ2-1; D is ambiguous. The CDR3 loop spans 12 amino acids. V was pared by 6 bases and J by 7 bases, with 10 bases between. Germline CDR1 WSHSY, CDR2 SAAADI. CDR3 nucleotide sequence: TGCGCCAGCAGAAACCCTGGGAATGAGCAGTTCTTC. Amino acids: CASRNPGNEQFF.

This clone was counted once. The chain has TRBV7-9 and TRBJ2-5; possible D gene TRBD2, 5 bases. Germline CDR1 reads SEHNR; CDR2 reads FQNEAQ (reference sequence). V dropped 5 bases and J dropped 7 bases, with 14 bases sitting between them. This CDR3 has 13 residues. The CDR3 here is CASSPRLEATQYF. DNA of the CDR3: TGTGCCAGCAGCCCGAGACTGGAGGCGACCCAGTACTTC.

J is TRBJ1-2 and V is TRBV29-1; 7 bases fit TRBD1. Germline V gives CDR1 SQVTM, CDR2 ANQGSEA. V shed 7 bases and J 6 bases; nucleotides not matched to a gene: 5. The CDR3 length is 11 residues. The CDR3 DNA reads TGCAGCGCAAATGACAGGGATGGCTACACCTTC. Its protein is CSANDRDGYTF.

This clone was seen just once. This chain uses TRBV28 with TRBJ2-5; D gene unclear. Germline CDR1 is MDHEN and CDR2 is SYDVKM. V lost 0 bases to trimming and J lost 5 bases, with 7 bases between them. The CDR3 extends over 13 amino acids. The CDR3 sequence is CASSLWTGETQYF. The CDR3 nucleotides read TGTGCCAGCAGTTTATGGACCGGGGAGACCCAGTACTTC.

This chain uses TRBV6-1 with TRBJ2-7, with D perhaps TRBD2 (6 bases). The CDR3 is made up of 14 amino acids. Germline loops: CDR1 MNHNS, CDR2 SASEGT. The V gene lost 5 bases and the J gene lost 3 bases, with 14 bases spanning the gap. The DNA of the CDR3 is TGTGCCAGCAGTCCCCTAGGAGGGAACTACGAGCAGTACTTC. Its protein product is CASSPLGGNYEQYF.

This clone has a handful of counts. In DNA, the CDR3 is TGTGCCAGCAGTGAATATGGGCCAGGGGGAAACATTCAGTACTTC. It codes for CASSEYGPGGNIQYF. The chain links TRBV25-1 to TRBJ2-4; TRBD1 aligns across 7 bases. CDR1 and CDR2 (germline): MGHDK, SYGVNS. The V gene end was trimmed by 0 bases and the J gene end by 6 bases; junction bases not matched to a gene: 5. The CDR3 extends over 15 amino acids.

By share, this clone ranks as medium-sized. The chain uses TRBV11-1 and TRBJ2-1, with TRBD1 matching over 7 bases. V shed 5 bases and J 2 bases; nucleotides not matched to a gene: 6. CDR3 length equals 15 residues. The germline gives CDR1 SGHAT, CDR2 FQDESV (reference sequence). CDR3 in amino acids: CASSRTGAPYNEQFF. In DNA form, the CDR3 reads TGTGCCAGCAGCCGTACAGGGGCCCCCTACAATGAGCAGTTCTTC.